This T cell receptor (beta chain) was captured in a study of Graves' ophthalmopathy and Graves' hyperthyroidism. Study-wide points: Most expanded thyroid clonotypes above 0.001 frequency also appeared in blood. The model reached approximately 67% sensitivity and roughly 72% specificity for predicting ophthalmopathy progression.

Other autoimmune diseases, uncontrolled infections, pregnancy or lactation ruled patients out of participation. This clonotype has a count of ten or more. No antigen is known for it. J was trimmed by 7 bases and V by 7 bases; bases with no gene match: 12. Germline CDR1 is SNHLY and CDR2 is FYNNEI. CDR3 length: 15 residues. The study amplified TCR beta CDR3 regions using RNA transcripts. Amplification began with first-round RT-PCR using HTBI primers, then second-round multiplex PCR was performed. TCRdb re-called the multiplex PCR reads through MiXCR, storing one row per CDR3 protein. The table includes 1 million to 1.3 million distinct CDR3 sequences, about 35% detected once.

This sequence was found in an adult man with Graves' hyperthyroidism. The chain employs TRBV2 and TRBJ2-2; 7 bases are shared with TRBD1. Sequencing input: peripheral blood or thyroid tissue (not recorded which). CDR3 DNA sequence: TGTGCCAGCACAGAGGTTCGAGGGGGCGTCGGGGAGCTGTTTTTT. Protein product: CASTEVRGGVGELFF. Supplemented by reference TRBV2 and TRBJ2-2, the full variable domain reads EPEVTQTPSHQVTQMGQEVILRCVPISNHLYFYWYRQILGQKVEFLVSFYNNEISEKSEIFDDQFSVERPDGSNFTLKIRSTKLEDSAMYFCASTEVRGGVGELFFGEGSRLTVL.